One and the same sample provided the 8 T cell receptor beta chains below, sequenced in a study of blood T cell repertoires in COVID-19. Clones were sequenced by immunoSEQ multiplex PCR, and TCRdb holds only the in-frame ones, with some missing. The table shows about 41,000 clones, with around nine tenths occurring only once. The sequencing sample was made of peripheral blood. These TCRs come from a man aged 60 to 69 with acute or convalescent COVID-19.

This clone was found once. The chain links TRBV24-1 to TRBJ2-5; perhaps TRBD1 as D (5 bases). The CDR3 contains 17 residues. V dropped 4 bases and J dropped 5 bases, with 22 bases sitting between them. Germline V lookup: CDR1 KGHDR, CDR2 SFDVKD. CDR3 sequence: CATSEGRDNGRGETQYF. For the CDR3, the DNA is TGTGCCACCAGTGAGGGCAGGGATAACGGGCGTGGGGAGACCCAGTACTTC.

CDR3 sequence: CASGSGGTQYF. CDR3 nucleotides: TGTGCTAGTGGTTCCGGAGGGACCCAGTACTTC. J is TRBJ2-5 and V is TRBV12-5, with D perhaps matching TRBD2 (5 bases). The germline gives CDR1 LGHNT, CDR2 FRNRAP. The CDR3 contains 11 residues. Trimming removed 4 bases at V and 7 bases at J, with 7 bases between.

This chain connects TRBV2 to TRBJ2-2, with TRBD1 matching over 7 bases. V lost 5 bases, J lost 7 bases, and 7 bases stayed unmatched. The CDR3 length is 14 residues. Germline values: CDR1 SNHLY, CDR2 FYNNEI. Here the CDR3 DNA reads TGTGCCAGCAGTCATAAACAGGGGAACGGGGAGCTGTTTTTT. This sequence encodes CASSHKQGNGELFF.

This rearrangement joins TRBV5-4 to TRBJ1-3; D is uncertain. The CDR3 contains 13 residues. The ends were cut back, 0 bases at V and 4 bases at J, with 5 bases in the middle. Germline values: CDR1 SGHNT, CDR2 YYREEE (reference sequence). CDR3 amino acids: CASSLGGGNTIYF. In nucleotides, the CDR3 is TGTGCCAGCAGCTTGGGAGGAGGAAACACCATATATTTT.

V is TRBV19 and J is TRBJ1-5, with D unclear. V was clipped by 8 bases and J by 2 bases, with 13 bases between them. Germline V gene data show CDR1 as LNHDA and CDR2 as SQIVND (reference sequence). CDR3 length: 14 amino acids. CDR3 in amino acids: CASHSTWGNQPQHF. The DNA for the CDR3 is TGTGCCAGTCATTCGACTTGGGGCAATCAGCCCCAGCATTTT.

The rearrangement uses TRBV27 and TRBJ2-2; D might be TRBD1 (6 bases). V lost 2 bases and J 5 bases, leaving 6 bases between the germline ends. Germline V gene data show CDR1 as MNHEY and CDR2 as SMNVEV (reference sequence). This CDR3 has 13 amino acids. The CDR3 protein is CASSLTGTGELFF. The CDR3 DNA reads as TGTGCCAGCAGTTTAACAGGGACCGGGGAGCTGTTTTTT.

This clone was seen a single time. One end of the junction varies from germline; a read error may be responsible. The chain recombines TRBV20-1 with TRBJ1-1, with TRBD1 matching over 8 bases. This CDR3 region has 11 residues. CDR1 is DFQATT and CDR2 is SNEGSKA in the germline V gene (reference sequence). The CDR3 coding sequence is TGCAGTGCCGCGCCGGGGACAGGAGAGAGTTTT. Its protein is CSAAPGTGESF.

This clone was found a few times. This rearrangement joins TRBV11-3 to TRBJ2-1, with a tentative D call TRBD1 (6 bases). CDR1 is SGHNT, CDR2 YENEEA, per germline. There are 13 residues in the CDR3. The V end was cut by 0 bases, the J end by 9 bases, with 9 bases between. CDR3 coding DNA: TGTGCCAGCAGCTTAGAAACAGGGAGTGAGCAGTTCTTC. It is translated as CASSLETGSEQFF.